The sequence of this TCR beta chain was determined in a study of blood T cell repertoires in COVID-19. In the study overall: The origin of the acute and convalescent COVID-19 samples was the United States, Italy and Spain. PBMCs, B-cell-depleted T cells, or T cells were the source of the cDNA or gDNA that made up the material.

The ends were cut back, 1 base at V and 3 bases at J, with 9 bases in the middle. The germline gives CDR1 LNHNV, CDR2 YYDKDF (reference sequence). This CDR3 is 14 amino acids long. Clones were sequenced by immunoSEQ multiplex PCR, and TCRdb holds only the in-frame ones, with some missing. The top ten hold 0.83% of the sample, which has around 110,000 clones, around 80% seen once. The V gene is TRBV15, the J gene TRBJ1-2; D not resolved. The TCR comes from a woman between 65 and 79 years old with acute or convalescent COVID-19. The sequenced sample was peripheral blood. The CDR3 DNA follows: TGTGCCACCAGCAGAGGAGGTGGCTACTATGGCTACACCTTC. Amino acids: CATSRGGGYYGYTF.